Listed below are T cell receptor beta chains from one sample, sequenced in a study of technical replicates of blood from several donors. Produced via immunoSEQ multiplex PCR; TCRdb's table is partial and in-frame only. The sample lists roughly 80,000 clones, around 92% occurring once. Sequencing input: T cells isolated from PBMCs. The receptors were sampled from a human donor in good health. The CDR3 runs from the conserved cysteine through the conserved F or W. D genes are given only for firm matches. The size field is filled for only some rows; it gives once, few, many or a size class.

clone size: NA
V gene: TRBV7-6
CDR3 length: 14
J gene: TRBJ1-2
D gene: TRBD1
CDR3 protein: CASSLGQGNYGYTF
CDR3 DNA: TGTGCCAGCAGCTTAGGACAGGGAAACTATGGCTACACCTTC

clone size: NA
V gene: TRBV9
CDR3 length: 12
J gene: TRBJ1-2
D gene: NA
CDR3 protein: CASSVYTEGYTF
CDR3 DNA: TGTGCCAGCAGCGTATACACAGAGGGCTACACCTTC

clone size: NA
V gene: TRBV28
CDR3 length: 13
J gene: TRBJ1-5
D gene: NA
CDR3 protein: CAIDSYSNQPQHF
CDR3 DNA: TGTGCCATAGACAGCTATAGCAATCAGCCCCAGCATTTT

clone size: NA
V gene: TRBV18
CDR3 length: 14
J gene: TRBJ1-2
D gene: TRBD1
CDR3 protein: CASSPTGSDYGYTF
CDR3 DNA: TGTGCCAGCTCACCGACAGGGTCCGACTATGGCTACACCTTC

clone size: NA
V gene: TRBV5-1
CDR3 length: 14
J gene: TRBJ1-2
D gene: TRBD1
CDR3 protein: CASSEDRANYGYTF
CDR3 DNA: TGCGCCAGCAGCGAAGACAGGGCGAACTATGGCTACACCTTC

clone size: once
V gene: TRBV19
CDR3 length: 15
J gene: TRBJ1-2
D gene: NA
CDR3 protein: CASSVTAVANYGYTF
CDR3 DNA: TGTGCCAGTAGTGTGACAGCTGTAGCTAACTATGGCTACACCTTC

clone size: NA
V gene: TRBV2
CDR3 length: 15
J gene: TRBJ2-1
D gene: TRBD2
CDR3 protein: CASSTTLREQEGQFF
CDR3 DNA: TGTGCCAGCAGTACGACGCTGCGGGAGCAAGAAGGGCAGTTCTTC

clone size: NA
V gene: TRBV11-2
CDR3 length: 13
J gene: TRBJ1-5
D gene: NA
CDR3 protein: CASSLDLYQPQHF
CDR3 DNA: TGTGCCAGCAGCTTAGATCTATATCAGCCCCAGCATTTT

clone size: NA
V gene: TRBV4-1
CDR3 length: 15
J gene: TRBJ2-7
D gene: TRBD1
CDR3 protein: CASSYPGTGNGEQYF
CDR3 DNA: TGCGCCAGCAGCTATCCGGGGACAGGGAACGGCGAGCAGTACTTC

clone size: NA
V gene: TRBV5-4
CDR3 length: 15
J gene: TRBJ1-2
D gene: TRBD1
CDR3 protein: CASSLGQGVGYGYTF
CDR3 DNA: TGTGCCAGCAGCTTAGGCCAGGGGGTAGGGTATGGCTACACCTTC

clone size: NA
V gene: TRBV6-1
CDR3 length: 13
J gene: TRBJ2-7
D gene: NA
CDR3 protein: CASCTVTTYEQYF
CDR3 DNA: TGTGCCAGCTGTACAGTTACCACGTACGAGCAGTACTTC

clone size: NA
V gene: TRBV18
CDR3 length: 15
J gene: TRBJ2-1
D gene: TRBD2
CDR3 protein: CASSPRTSGYNEQFF
CDR3 DNA: TGTGCCAGCTCACCAAGGACTAGCGGCTACAATGAGCAGTTCTTC

clone size: NA
V gene: TRBV15
CDR3 length: 16
J gene: TRBJ2-5
D gene: TRBD1
CDR3 protein: CATSRGGQALQETQYF
CDR3 DNA: TGTGCCACCAGCAGAGGGGGACAGGCCCTCCAAGAGACCCAGTACTTC

clone size: once
V gene: TRBV5-4
CDR3 length: 12
J gene: TRBJ2-5
D gene: NA
CDR3 protein: CASSLPGETQYF
CDR3 DNA: TGTGCCAGCAGCTTGCCCGGGGAGACCCAGTACTTC

clone size: NA
V gene: TRBV20-1
CDR3 length: 11
J gene: TRBJ2-1
D gene: NA
CDR3 protein: CSARIGVEQFF
CDR3 DNA: TGCAGTGCTAGAATCGGAGTTGAGCAGTTCTTC

clone size: NA
V gene: TRBV5-5
CDR3 length: 16
J gene: TRBJ2-2
D gene: NA
CDR3 protein: CASSLGSGQNTGELFF
CDR3 DNA: TGTGCCAGCAGCTTGGGCTCGGGACAGAACACCGGGGAGCTGTTTTTT

clone size: once
V gene: TRBV20-1
CDR3 length: 11
J gene: TRBJ2-7
D gene: NA
CDR3 protein: CSAYGSYEQYF
CDR3 DNA: TGCAGTGCGTATGGGAGCTACGAGCAGTACTTC

clone size: NA
V gene: TRBV27
CDR3 length: 12
J gene: TRBJ1-2
D gene: TRBD1
CDR3 protein: CASRTGGYGYTF
CDR3 DNA: TGTGCCAGCAGGACAGGGGGCTATGGCTACACCTTC

clone size: once
V gene: TRBV18
CDR3 length: 13
J gene: TRBJ1-5
D gene: NA
CDR3 protein: CASSPQGDQPQHF
CDR3 DNA: TGTGCCAGCTCACCACAAGGGGATCAGCCCCAGCATTTT

clone size: NA
V gene: TRBV19
CDR3 length: 12
J gene: TRBJ2-1
D gene: TRBD2
CDR3 protein: CATLAGSNEQFF
CDR3 DNA: TGTGCTACTCTAGCGGGATCCAATGAGCAGTTCTTC

clone size: NA
V gene: TRBV27
CDR3 length: 15
J gene: TRBJ2-1
D gene: TRBD1
CDR3 protein: CASSLDRGFYNEQFF
CDR3 DNA: TGTGCCAGCAGTTTAGACAGGGGGTTCTACAATGAGCAGTTCTTC

clone size: NA
V gene: TRBV5-1
CDR3 length: 15
J gene: TRBJ2-3
D gene: TRBD2
CDR3 protein: CASSSLAGVSDTQYF
CDR3 DNA: TGCGCCAGCAGCTCATTAGCGGGAGTTTCAGATACGCAGTATTTT

clone size: NA
V gene: TRBV5-4
CDR3 length: 15
J gene: TRBJ1-1
D gene: TRBD1
CDR3 protein: CASSWSDREDTEAFF
CDR3 DNA: TGTGCCAGCAGCTGGTCAGACAGGGAGGACACTGAAGCTTTCTTT

clone size: NA
V gene: TRBV27
CDR3 length: 17
J gene: TRBJ1-2
D gene: TRBD1
CDR3 protein: CASRPYGTGRLFYGYTF
CDR3 DNA: TGTGCCAGCAGGCCCTACGGGACAGGGCGTTTATTCTATGGCTACACCTTC

clone size: NA
V gene: TRBV9
CDR3 length: 15
J gene: TRBJ2-1
D gene: TRBD2
CDR3 protein: CASSATAGAYNEQFF
CDR3 DNA: TGTGCCAGCAGCGCCACAGCGGGGGCCTACAATGAGCAGTTCTTC

clone size: NA
V gene: TRBV18
CDR3 length: 12
J gene: TRBJ1-1
D gene: TRBD1
CDR3 protein: CASSSGTDEAFF
CDR3 DNA: TGTGCCAGCTCATCAGGGACAGATGAAGCTTTCTTT

clone size: once
V gene: TRBV9
CDR3 length: 14
J gene: TRBJ2-7
D gene: NA
CDR3 protein: CASSGRTDPYEQYF
CDR3 DNA: TGTGCCAGCAGCGGCCGGACAGATCCCTACGAGCAGTACTTC